Following are 30 T cell receptor beta chains from one sample sequenced in a study of vaccination and CD4 T cells after COVID-19. TCRdb itself ran the PCR reads through MiXCR, one entry per CDR3 protein. The data contain 20,000 to 30,000 distinct CDR3 sequences, around 49% of them singletons. The sample was CD4+ T cells from blood, taken before SARS-CoV-2 vaccination. These receptors were collected from a human donor who had recovered from COVID-19.

This chain connects TRBV28 to TRBJ1-5; 11 nucleotides agree with TRBD1. The CDR3 is 16 residues long. Germline CDR1 MDHEN, CDR2 SYDVKM. The ends lost 6 bases at V and 5 bases at J; junction bases unmatched: 9. The CDR3 loop is CASRPSGQGEYQPQHF. CDR3 nucleotide sequence: TGTGCCAGCAGGCCCTCGGGACAGGGGGAGTATCAGCCCCAGCATTTT.

As to this clonotype: The junction departs from the called germline gene at one end, perhaps through a read error. V usage is TRBV6-5 and J usage is TRBJ2-7; the match to TRBD1 covers 7 bases. The CDR3 contains 13 residues. CDR1 and CDR2 (germline): MNHEY, SVGAGI. The CDR3 reads CPSSSDRFFWQYF. Here the CDR3 DNA reads TGTCCCAGCAGTTCGGACAGGTTCTTTTGGCAGTACTTC.

The chain is built from TRBV28 and TRBJ2-7, with TRBD1 matching 11 bases. The length of the CDR3 is 14 residues. Germline CDR1 MDHEN, CDR2 SYDVKM. V lost 6 bases and J lost 5; bases outside the gene matches: 6. CDR3 protein: CASSLWTGGHEQYF. The CDR3, as DNA: TGTGCCAGCAGCCTGTGGACAGGGGGCCACGAGCAGTACTTC. Filled out from reference TRBV28 and TRBJ2-7, the complete variable domain reads DVKVTQSSRYLVKRTGEKVFLECVQDMDHENMFWYRQDPGLGLRLIYFSYDVKMKEKGDIPEGYSVSREKKERFSLILESASTNQTSMYLCASSLWTGGHEQYFGPGTRLTVT.

V and J are TRBV7-9 and TRBJ2-7, with D possibly TRBD2 on 5 matching bases. The CDR3 is 15 amino acids. V lost 1 base and J 4 bases, leaving 14 bases between the germline ends. Germline V gene sequence: CDR1 SEHNR, CDR2 FQNEAQ (reference sequence). The CDR3 DNA follows: TGTGCCAGCAGCTTAGGCCGGGGAAATAGTTACGAGCAGTACTTC. This translates into CASSLGRGNSYEQYF. Full variable domain (remainder filled in from reference TRBV7-9 and TRBJ2-7): DTGVSQNPRHKITKRGQNVTFRCDPISEHNRLYWYRQTLGQGPEFLTYFQNEAQLEKSRLLSDRFSAERPKGSFSTLEIQRTEQGDSAMYLCASSLGRGNSYEQYFGPGTRLTVT.

This sequence joins TRBV6-1 and TRBJ2-7; unclear D gene. This CDR3 has 11 amino acids. CDR1 is MNHNS and CDR2 is SASEGT in the germline V gene. V was pared by 3 bases and J by 3 bases, with 3 bases between. The CDR3 reads CASSENYEQYF. The CDR3 DNA reads TGTGCCAGCAGTGAGAACTACGAGCAGTACTTC.

This clonotype has more than one count but fewer than ten. This sequence joins TRBV7-9 and TRBJ2-3; the match to TRBD2 covers 10 bases. CDR3 length: 14 amino acids. J lost 8 bases, V lost 4 bases, and 6 bases had no gene match. In germline, CDR1 is SEHNR, CDR2 FQNEAQ (reference sequence). The CDR3 here is CASSSLAGKVTQYF. As DNA, the CDR3 is TGTGCCAGCAGCTCACTAGCGGGGAAAGTTACGCAGTATTTT.

The chain has TRBV28 and TRBJ2-5, with TRBD2 matching 7 bases. After removal of 5 bases from V and 5 bases from J, the junction contained 8 bases not matched to a gene. The germline gives CDR1 MDHEN, CDR2 SYDVKM. The CDR3 sequence is 14 residues long. Written as DNA, the CDR3 is TGTGCCAGCAGTACTCAGGCGGGAGTGGAGACCCAGTACTTC. It yields the protein CASSTQAGVETQYF.

This clonotype has only a few counts. The rearrangement joins TRBV20-1 to TRBJ1-5; D is ambiguous. Trimming removed 4 bases at V and 0 bases at J, with 7 bases between. Germline CDR1 and CDR2: DFQATT and SNEGSKA (reference sequence). This CDR3 has 13 residues. For the CDR3, the DNA is TGCAGTGCTATCTTTACTAGCAATCAGCCCCAGCATTTT. Protein sequence: CSAIFTSNQPQHF.

This clonotype was picked up a small number of times. The chain carries TRBV20-1 and TRBJ2-4; 10 bases match TRBD2. This CDR3 spans 15 amino acids. The germline V gene encodes CDR1 DFQATT and CDR2 SNEGSKA (reference sequence). V was clipped by 6 bases and J by 7 bases; unmatched bases: 12. CDR3 nucleotide sequence: TGCAGTGCCTCTGGACGAGCGGGAGGGAGGAACATTCAGTACTTC. It codes for CSASGRAGGRNIQYF.

The V call is TRBV27, the J call TRBJ2-1; 7 positions agree with TRBD2. The CDR3 extends over 14 amino acids. CDR1 MNHEY and CDR2 SMNVEV come from the germline V gene (reference sequence). V lost 7 bases, J lost 4 bases, and 7 bases stayed unmatched. CDR3 amino acids: CASTPLARYNEQFF. In DNA form, the CDR3 reads TGTGCCAGCACCCCACTAGCGCGTTACAATGAGCAGTTCTTC.

The chain uses TRBV7-9 and TRBJ2-3; no clear D gene. Germline values: CDR1 SEHNR, CDR2 FQNEAQ (reference sequence). This CDR3 has 13 residues. The V end lost 5 bases, the J end lost 6 bases, and 12 bases lay between the germline ends. The CDR3: CASSLVAMDTQYF. The CDR3 DNA reads as TGTGCCAGCAGCCTCGTGGCTATGGATACGCAGTATTTT. The full variable domain, with the rest looked up from reference TRBV7-9 and TRBJ2-3, is DTGVSQNPRHKITKRGQNVTFRCDPISEHNRLYWYRQTLGQGPEFLTYFQNEAQLEKSRLLSDRFSAERPKGSFSTLEIQRTEQGDSAMYLCASSLVAMDTQYFGPGTRLTVL.

There are a few counts of this clonotype. The chain uses TRBV6-1 and TRBJ1-2; possibly TRBD1 for D (5 bases). The V gene lost 11 bases and the J gene lost 0 bases, with 10 bases spanning the gap. The CDR3 is 12 amino acids. The germline CDR1 and CDR2 sequences are MNHNS and SASEGT. The CDR3 coding sequence is TGTGCCGGCCAGACAGCTAACTATGGCTACACCTTC. Amino acids: CAGQTANYGYTF.

The gene calls are TRBV7-9 and TRBJ2-2; a possible D gene is TRBD2 (5 bases). CDR1 and CDR2 (germline): SEHNR, FQNEAQ (reference sequence). Trimming took 1 base from V and 2 from J, leaving 11 bases between them. The CDR3 has 16 amino acids. This chain's CDR3 is CASSLGASRNTGELFF. The CDR3 DNA reads as TGTGCCAGCAGCTTAGGGGCTAGCCGTAACACCGGGGAGCTGTTTTTT.

The chain recombines TRBV6-5 with TRBJ2-3; D gene unclear. Per the germline V gene, CDR1 is MNHEY and CDR2 is SVGAGI. The CDR3 extends over 14 amino acids. V was pared by 0 bases and J by 0 bases, with 4 bases between. CDR3 coding DNA: TGTGCCAGCAGTTACTCCCGCAGCACAGATACGCAGTATTTT. It specifies CASSYSRSTDTQYF.

This clonotype appeared a few times. The genes are TRBV19 and TRBJ1-2; D is uncertain. This CDR3 region has 14 residues. The germline gives CDR1 LNHDA, CDR2 SQIVND (reference sequence). V was cut by 7 bases and J by 7 bases, with 19 bases left in between. CDR3 protein: CASKSGGDGSGYTF. CDR3 DNA: TGTGCCAGTAAGTCGGGAGGAGATGGGTCTGGCTACACCTTC.

Of note for this clonotype: Sequence at one end of the junction differs from germline and may be a read error. The gene calls are TRBV6-1 and TRBJ1-5; D not resolved. The CDR3 runs 17 residues. The germline V gene encodes CDR1 MNHNS and CDR2 SASEGT. The CDR3 is CPSSENPSPTRAWPQHF. The CDR3 region has the DNA TGTCCCAGCAGTGAGAACCCGAGTCCTACCCGGGCTTGGCCCCAGCATTTT.

The chain recombines TRBV6-1 with TRBJ2-5; 9 nucleotides match TRBD1. Germline assignment: CDR1 MNHNS and CDR2 SASEGT. V lost 5 bases to trimming and J lost 2 bases; unmatched junction nucleotides: 9. This CDR3 is 16 amino acids long. The CDR3 sequence: CASSNTPTGGQETQYF. The CDR3 DNA sequence: TGTGCCAGCAGTAACACCCCGACAGGGGGGCAAGAGACCCAGTACTTC.

This chain links TRBV6-2 or TRBV6-3 with TRBJ2-3, with D tentatively TRBD1 (6 bases). Germline V gene sequence: CDR1 MNHEY, CDR2 SVGEGT. Trimming pared 2 bases from V and 6 bases from J, leaving 15 bases between. This CDR3 region has 15 residues. This chain's CDR3 is CASSYPGTPSDTQYF. The CDR3 DNA is TGTGCCAGCAGTTACCCTGGGACACCTTCGGATACGCAGTATTTT.

In this sample, this clonotype turned up a few times. CDR3 protein: CSAKQASNQPQHF. In nucleotides, the CDR3 is TGCAGTGCTAAACAGGCAAGCAATCAGCCCCAGCATTTT. This chain connects TRBV20-1 to TRBJ1-5, with a possible D match to TRBD1 (5 bases). V lost 4 bases, J lost 1 base, and 8 bases lay in between. This CDR3 is built from 13 residues. From germline, CDR1 is DFQATT and CDR2 SNEGSKA (reference sequence).

The chain has TRBV2 and TRBJ2-2; D is ambiguous. The CDR3 runs to 14 residues. The V gene lost 8 bases and the J gene lost 5 bases, with 15 bases spanning the gap. The V gene's germline CDR1 is SNHLY and CDR2 FYNNEI. This CDR3 is CASRMLGLTGELFF. Written as DNA, the CDR3 is TGTGCCAGCCGTATGTTGGGCCTGACCGGGGAGCTGTTTTTT. The whole variable domain, filled in from reference TRBV2 and TRBJ2-2, reads EPEVTQTPSHQVTQMGQEVILRCVPISNHLYFYWYRQILGQKVEFLVSFYNNEISEKSEIFDDQFSVERPDGSNFTLKIRSTKLEDSAMYFCASRMLGLTGELFFGEGSRLTVL.

This clonotype occurred a few times. The V and J genes are TRBV20-1 and TRBJ2-5; unclear D gene. The germline V gene encodes CDR1 DFQATT and CDR2 SNEGSKA (reference sequence). The CDR3 has 14 residues. V was shortened by 2 bases and J by 1 base, with 11 bases between the two germline ends. The CDR3 loop reads CSARPAYRQETQYF. CDR3 DNA: TGCAGTGCTAGACCCGCATATCGCCAAGAGACCCAGTACTTC.

The rearrangement uses TRBV20-1 and TRBJ2-1; D is possibly TRBD2 (5 bases). Trimming left V 5 bases short and J 0 bases short, with 14 bases between. The CDR3 extends over 15 amino acids. Looked up from germline, CDR1 is DFQATT and CDR2 is SNEGSKA (reference sequence). In DNA form, the CDR3 reads TGCAGTGCTTACTGGACTCTGAGCTCCTACAATGAGCAGTTCTTC. Protein product: CSAYWTLSSYNEQFF.

This chain connects TRBV7-9 to TRBJ2-7; 7 bases line up with TRBD1. The CDR3 spans 16 residues. Germline CDR1 SEHNR, CDR2 FQNEAQ (reference sequence). V lost 1 base to trimming and J lost 1 base; unmatched junction nucleotides: 7. In DNA form, the CDR3 reads TGTGCCAGCAGCTTAGTCGGTACGGGACAGTCCTACGAGCAGTACTTC. Its translation: CASSLVGTGQSYEQYF.

The V and J genes are TRBV28 and TRBJ2-7; D remains unclear. CDR3 length: 10 amino acids. The V end lost 5 bases, the J end lost 4 bases, and 3 bases lay between the germline ends. Germline values: CDR1 MDHEN, CDR2 SYDVKM. CDR3 protein: CASSGYEQYF. The CDR3 DNA follows: TGTGCCAGCAGTGGTTACGAGCAGTACTTC.

CDR3 sequence reads: CASSYPGQGYYSNQPQHF. DNA for the CDR3: TGTGCCAGCAGTTATCCGGGACAGGGATACTATAGCAATCAGCCCCAGCATTTT. This rearrangement joins TRBV28 to TRBJ1-5; 9 nucleotides match TRBD1. The J segment lost 0 bases and the V segment lost 4 bases, leaving 10 bases of the junction unmatched. There are 18 residues in the CDR3. CDR1 MDHEN and CDR2 SYDVKM come from the germline V gene.

This clonotype came up a few times. The chain combines TRBV6-1 with TRBJ1-5; 7 nucleotides match TRBD1. The CDR3 runs to 14 residues. The J segment lost 7 bases and the V segment lost 9 bases, leaving 12 bases of the junction unmatched. Germline CDR1 MNHNS, CDR2 SASEGT. CDR3 residues: CARSRDRGRQPQHF. In nucleotides, the CDR3 is TGTGCCAGATCCCGGGACAGAGGACGGCAGCCCCAGCATTTT.

V usage is TRBV30 and J usage is TRBJ2-3; TRBD2 agrees at 9 bases. From germline, CDR1 is GTSNPN and CDR2 SVGIG (reference sequence). The V segment lost 6 bases and the J segment 6 bases; nucleotides outside the gene matches: 25. This CDR3 contains 19 residues. The CDR3 loop reads CACAPHSGHSSGTGDTQYF. CDR3 nucleotide sequence: TGTGCCTGCGCACCCCATTCAGGGCATTCTAGCGGGACGGGGGATACGCAGTATTTT.

This clonotype was counted between two and nine times. The V and J genes are TRBV10-3 and TRBJ2-1, with D uncertain. V lost 0 bases and J lost 5, with 5 bases in between. CDR1 and CDR2 (germline): ENHRY, SYGVKD. CDR3 length: 13 amino acids. The CDR3 spells CAISESRDNEQFF. CDR3 bases: TGTGCCATCAGTGAGTCCCGGGACAATGAGCAGTTCTTC.

The rearrangement uses TRBV12-5 and TRBJ2-5; 7 bases are a match to TRBD1. After removal of 7 bases from V and 5 bases from J, the junction contained 16 bases not matched to a gene. Germline lookup yields CDR1 LGHNT and CDR2 FRNRAP. The CDR3 consists of 16 residues. CDR3 residues: CASARGGPGSGETQYF. CDR3 coding DNA: TGTGCTAGTGCCCGAGGGGGCCCTGGGTCAGGGGAGACCCAGTACTTC.

This clonotype was counted a few times. The V and J genes are TRBV19 and TRBJ2-3; D might be TRBD1 (5 bases). Germline lookup yields CDR1 LNHDA and CDR2 SQIVND (reference sequence). The CDR3 is 15 residues long. Trimming pared 3 bases from V and 2 bases from J, leaving 12 bases between. DNA for the CDR3: TGTGCCAGTAGTATTTCAGGGCCTTCCACAGATACGCAGTATTTT. It encodes CASSISGPSTDTQYF. Combining the CDR3 with reference TRBV19 and TRBJ2-3 gives the whole variable domain DGGITQSPKYLFRKEGQNVTLSCEQNLNHDAMYWYRQDPGQGLRLIYYSQIVNDFQKGDIAEGYSVSREKKESFPLTVTSAQKNPTAFYLCASSISGPSTDTQYFGPGTRLTVL.